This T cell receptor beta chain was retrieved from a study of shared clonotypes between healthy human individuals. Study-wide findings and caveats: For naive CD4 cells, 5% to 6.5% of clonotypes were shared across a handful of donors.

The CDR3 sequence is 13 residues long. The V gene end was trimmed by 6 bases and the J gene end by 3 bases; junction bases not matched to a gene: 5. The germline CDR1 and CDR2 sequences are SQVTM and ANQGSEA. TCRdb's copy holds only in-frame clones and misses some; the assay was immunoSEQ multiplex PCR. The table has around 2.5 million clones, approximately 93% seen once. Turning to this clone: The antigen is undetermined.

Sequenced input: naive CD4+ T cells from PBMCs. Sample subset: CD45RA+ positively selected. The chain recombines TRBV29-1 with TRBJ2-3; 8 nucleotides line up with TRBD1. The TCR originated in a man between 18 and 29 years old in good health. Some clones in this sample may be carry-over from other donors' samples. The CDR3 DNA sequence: TGCAGCGTGACAGGGGTGGGGACAGATACGCAGTATTTT. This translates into CSVTGVGTDTQYF.